The next 30 T cell receptor beta chains were all read from a single sample in a study of T cells expressing NK-cell markers. For each CDR3 protein, TCRdb gives one entry from its re-call of the 5' RACE reads, without DNA. The listing contains roughly 180,000 distinct CDR3 sequences. The sample comprised blood T cells: a sorted CD56 or NKG2C T cell subset, CD4+ or CD8+ T cells, or bulk PBMC T cells (not recorded which). The source of these receptors is a woman between 18 and 69 years old in good health.

J is TRBJ2-2 and V is TRBV12-3 or TRBV12-4; TCRdb selects TRBD1, and the lack of DNA leaves this call unchecked. This CDR3 contains 15 residues. The CDR3 loop is CASSLQRGGTGELFF.

V usage is TRBV7-3 and J usage is TRBJ2-7. The CDR3 is made up of 12 amino acids. CDR1 SGHTA and CDR2 FQGTGA come from the germline V gene. Here the CDR3 reads CASSLQMGEQYF.

The rearrangement uses TRBV16 and TRBJ2-1; the TRBD2 assignment by TCRdb is unverifiable without DNA. Germline V gene sequence: CDR1 KGHSY, CDR2 FQNENV. This CDR3 spans 16 amino acids. Here the CDR3 reads CASSHLSGLANNEQFF.

This chain joins TRBV25-1 and TRBJ1-2; TCRdb returns TRBD1, unconfirmable since there is no DNA. CDR3 length equals 16 residues. Germline loops: CDR1 MGHDK, CDR2 SYGVNS. The CDR3 protein is CASSDQPGQGVSGYTF.

The chain has TRBV12-3 or TRBV12-4 and TRBJ1-1. The CDR3 runs 15 residues. CDR3 loop: CASSLAGQRNTEAFF.

V usage is TRBV20-1 and J usage is TRBJ2-7; TCRdb reports TRBD2, a call that lacks DNA to check it against. The germline gives CDR1 DFQATT, CDR2 SNEGSKA (reference sequence). This CDR3 has 13 residues. The CDR3 sequence: CSAPTSGGDEQYF.

The V gene is TRBV2, the J gene TRBJ2-3; TCRdb's D gene call, TRBD2, goes unchecked for lack of DNA. Germline V lookup: CDR1 SNHLY, CDR2 FYNNEI. The CDR3 length is 14 residues. The CDR3 loop reads CASSERLAGNTQYF.

The chain links TRBV28 to TRBJ2-1; the TCRdb D gene call, TRBD2, has no DNA to confirm it. The CDR3 extends over 15 amino acids. Germline-derived CDR1 and CDR2 are MDHEN and SYDVKM. The CDR3: CASSPPALTGNEQFF. Combining the CDR3 with reference TRBV28 and TRBJ2-1 gives the whole variable domain DVKVTQSSRYLVKRTGEKVFLECVQDMDHENMFWYRQDPGLGLRLIYFSYDVKMKEKGDIPEGYSVSREKKERFSLILESASTNQTSMYLCASSPPALTGNEQFFGPGTRLTVL.

The rearrangement joins TRBV20-1 to TRBJ2-3; the D call from TCRdb, TRBD2, cannot be confirmed without DNA. CDR3 length: 15 amino acids. CDR1 DFQATT and CDR2 SNEGSKA come from the germline V gene (reference sequence). CDR3 in amino acids: CSAPKGASGTDTQYF.

The chain joins TRBV5-1 to TRBJ2-1; TCRdb lists TRBD2, though no DNA is available to test this call. Germline CDR1 SGHRS, CDR2 YFSETQ. This CDR3 contains 15 residues. CDR3 residues: CASASGGAIYNEQFF.

The V gene is TRBV5-4, the J gene TRBJ2-7; TCRdb picks TRBD2, but there is no DNA to check that call. The CDR3 covers 14 residues. In germline, CDR1 is SGHNT, CDR2 YYREEE (reference sequence). The CDR3 loop is CASSWTSGSGEQYF.

The V and J genes are TRBV7-9 and TRBJ1-2; TCRdb's D call, TRBD1, is unchecked because there is no DNA. In germline, CDR1 is SEHNR, CDR2 FQNEAQ (reference sequence). The CDR3 spans 14 residues. CDR3 sequence reads: CASSFGDRLFGYTF.

This CDR3 reads CASREQGAWGTEAFF. The chain is built from TRBV12-3 or TRBV12-4 and TRBJ1-1; TCRdb lists TRBD1, though no DNA is available to test this call. CDR3 length: 15 residues.

The chain employs TRBV7-2 and TRBJ1-1; as DNA is missing, the TRBD1 call by TCRdb cannot be tested. The germline gives CDR1 SGHTA, CDR2 FQGNSA. The CDR3 spans 14 residues. This CDR3 is CASSSYRGLTEAFF.

The genes are TRBV12-3 or TRBV12-4 and TRBJ1-6; there is no DNA to check the TCRdb D call of TRBD1. The CDR3 has 15 residues. CDR3: CASSGGTGKDSPLHF.

CDR3 region: CAWSQRMRDTQYF. The chain uses TRBV30 and TRBJ2-3. CDR3 length: 13 amino acids. CDR1 is GTSNPN, CDR2 SVGIG, per germline (reference sequence).

This chain joins TRBV7-2 and TRBJ2-5; TCRdb proposes TRBD1, but this gene call is untestable without DNA. Germline values: CDR1 SGHTA, CDR2 FQGNSA. The CDR3 has 15 residues. CDR3 amino acids: CASSVSGGLQETQYF.

This chain uses TRBV5-1 with TRBJ1-6. This CDR3 region has 15 residues. CDR1 is SGHRS, CDR2 YFSETQ, per germline. The CDR3 spells CASSLGIVGNSPLHF.

The genes are TRBV19 and TRBJ2-7; TCRdb outputs TRBD1, but without DNA this stays unchecked. The CDR3 runs to 14 residues. Germline CDR1 and CDR2: LNHDA and SQIVND (reference sequence). The CDR3: CASSILSPTYEQYF.

V usage is TRBV12-3 or TRBV12-4 and J usage is TRBJ1-5; TCRdb's D gene call, TRBD1, goes unchecked for lack of DNA. The CDR3 has 14 amino acids. The CDR3: CASSMGARNQPQHF.

V and J are TRBV4-2 and TRBJ2-1; TCRdb's D call of TRBD2 is untestable without DNA. Germline V gives CDR1 LGHNA, CDR2 YNFKEQ. The CDR3 runs 15 residues. The CDR3 here is CASSMTSGRPNEQFF.

This sequence joins TRBV7-3 and TRBJ2-1; the TRBD2 assignment by TCRdb is unverifiable without DNA. The CDR3 totals 13 residues. Germline CDR1 reads SGHTA; CDR2 reads FQGTGA. Here the CDR3 reads CASSLTLDSHQFF.

This rearrangement joins TRBV7-3 to TRBJ2-3; the D gene TCRdb calls, TRBD2, cannot be checked with no DNA. The CDR3 contains 15 residues. The germline gives CDR1 SGHTA, CDR2 FQGTGA. The CDR3 loop reads CASSLIAGGMDTQYF.

V and J are TRBV6-4 and TRBJ2-1; TCRdb's D call, TRBD1, is unchecked because there is no DNA. The CDR3 has 15 amino acids. Per germline, CDR1 MRHNA and CDR2 SNTAGT. CDR3: CASSDLGQGATEQFF.

The rearrangement joins TRBV20-1 to TRBJ2-7. The germline V gene encodes CDR1 DFQATT and CDR2 SNEGSKA (reference sequence). The CDR3 extends over 16 amino acids. The CDR3 region is CSARDEARLQAYEQYF.

V usage is TRBV20-1 and J usage is TRBJ2-7; TCRdb designates TRBD2, a call that cannot be tested without DNA. The length of the CDR3 is 13 residues. Germline V CDR1 and CDR2: DFQATT, SNEGSKA (reference sequence). The CDR3 loop is CSAEEGNSDEQYF.

The V and J genes are TRBV20-1 and TRBJ2-3. The V gene's germline CDR1 is DFQATT and CDR2 SNEGSKA (reference sequence). CDR3 length: 11 amino acids. CDR3: CSRILGDTQYF.

The chain uses TRBV29-1 and TRBJ1-5. Germline V gene lookup returns CDR1 SQVTM and CDR2 ANQGSEA. The CDR3 is 13 residues long. This CDR3 is CSVAERRDQPQHF.

The rearrangement uses TRBV7-9 and TRBJ1-6. The germline gives CDR1 SEHNR, CDR2 FQNEAQ (reference sequence). This CDR3 region has 12 residues. The CDR3 is CASSADFSPLHF.

The gene calls are TRBV20-1 and TRBJ2-1; TCRdb's assignment of TRBD2 cannot be checked, as there is no DNA. The CDR3 is 17 residues long. Germline V lookup: CDR1 DFQATT, CDR2 SNEGSKA (reference sequence). The CDR3: CSAKTTGPQGVYNEQFF.